These 5 T cell receptor beta chains came from one sample sequenced in a study of cytomegalovirus exposure and HLA in healthy donors. Amplification used 60 Vbeta primers and 13 Jbeta primers. The data were produced by immunoSEQ multiplex PCR, yet TCRdb's version contains in-frame clones alone and is incomplete. The profile covers over 130,000 clones, with 61% appearing a single time and around 2% taken by the ten largest. The sequenced sample was PBMCs. These TCRs come from a male donor in good health and CMV-seronegative.

The chain is built from TRBV30 and TRBJ1-4; 7 bases agree with TRBD1. There are 14 residues in the CDR3. Germline V lookup: CDR1 GTSNPN, CDR2 SVGIG (reference sequence). The V gene end was trimmed by 0 bases and the J gene end by 11 bases; junction bases not matched to a gene: 9. The CDR3 DNA reads TGTGCCTGGAGTGTAGAACAGGGGTGGACCAAACTGTTTTTT. Its translation is CAWSVEQGWTKLFF.

V gene TRBV6-1 combines with J gene TRBJ1-6; the match to TRBD1 covers 9 bases. Germline V lookup: CDR1 MNHNS, CDR2 SASEGT. V was pared by 3 bases and J by 8 bases, with 8 bases of the junction left unmatched. The CDR3 loop spans 16 amino acids. CDR3 protein: CASSEDRGFPDSPLHF. As DNA, the CDR3 is TGTGCCAGCAGTGAGGACAGGGGATTCCCAGATTCACCCCTCCACTTT.

This chain links TRBV7-9 with TRBJ2-2; TRBD1 agrees at 9 bases. With 2 bases clipped from V and 10 bases from J, the junction kept 11 bases outside the gene matches. Looked up from germline, CDR1 is SEHNR and CDR2 is FQNEAQ (reference sequence). The CDR3 totals 16 residues. The CDR3 DNA sequence: TGTGCCAGCAGCTTACCCCCGGACAGGGGAATGTCGGAGCTGTTTTTT. It codes for CASSLPPDRGMSELFF.

This rearrangement joins TRBV9 to TRBJ2-1; tentative D call: TRBD2 (7 bases). The V end lost 2 bases, the J end lost 7 bases, and 16 bases lay between the germline ends. CDR1 and CDR2 from the germline V gene are SGDLS and YYNGEE. The CDR3 sequence is 15 residues long. The CDR3 region has the DNA TGTGCCAGCAGCGTGGGGGGGGGCCTCGGGAATGAGCAGTTCTTC. Protein sequence: CASSVGGGLGNEQFF.

Only one count was recorded for this clone. J is TRBJ1-1 and V is TRBV18; possibly TRBD1 for D (6 bases). This CDR3 has 15 residues. The germline gives CDR1 KGHSH, CDR2 LQKENI. V dropped 0 bases and J dropped 1 base, with 9 bases sitting between them. CDR3 nucleotides: TGTGCCAGCTCACCACCGGGACAAGCGAACACTGAAGCTTTCTTT. This sequence encodes CASSPPGQANTEAFF.